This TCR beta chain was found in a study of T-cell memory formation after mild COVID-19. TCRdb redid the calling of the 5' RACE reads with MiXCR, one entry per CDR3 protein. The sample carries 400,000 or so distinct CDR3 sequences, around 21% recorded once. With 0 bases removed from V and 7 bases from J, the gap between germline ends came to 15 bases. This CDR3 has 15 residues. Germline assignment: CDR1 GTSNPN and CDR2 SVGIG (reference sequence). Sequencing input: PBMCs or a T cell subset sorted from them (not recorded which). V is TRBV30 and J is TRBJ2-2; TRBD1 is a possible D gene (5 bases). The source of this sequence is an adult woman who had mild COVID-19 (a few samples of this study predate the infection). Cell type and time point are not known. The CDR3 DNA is TGTGCCTGGAGTGTAACCCTGGGGCAGGGCGGGGAGCTGTTTTTT. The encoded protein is CAWSVTLGQGGELFF.